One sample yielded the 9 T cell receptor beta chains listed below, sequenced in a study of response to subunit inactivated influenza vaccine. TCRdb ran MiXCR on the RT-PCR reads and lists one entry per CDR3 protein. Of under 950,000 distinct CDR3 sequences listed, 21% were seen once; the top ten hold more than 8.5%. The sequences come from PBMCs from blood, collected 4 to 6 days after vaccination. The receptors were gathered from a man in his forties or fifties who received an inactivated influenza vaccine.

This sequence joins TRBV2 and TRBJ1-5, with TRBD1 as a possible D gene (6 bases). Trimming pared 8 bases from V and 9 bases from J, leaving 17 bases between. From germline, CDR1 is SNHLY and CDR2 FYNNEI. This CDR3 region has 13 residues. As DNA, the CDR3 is TGTGCCAGCTCCCCGGGGGGCGCGGGGCCCCAGCATTTT. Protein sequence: CASSPGGAGPQHF.

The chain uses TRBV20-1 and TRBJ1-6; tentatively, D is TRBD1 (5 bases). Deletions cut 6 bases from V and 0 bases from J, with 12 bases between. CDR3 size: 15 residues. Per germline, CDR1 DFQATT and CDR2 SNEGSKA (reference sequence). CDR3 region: CSALPGGSYNSPLHF. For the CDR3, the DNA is TGCAGTGCCCTACCGGGGGGCTCCTATAATTCACCCCTCCACTTT.

The CDR3 nucleotides read TGCGCCAGCAGCCAAGATTTCTTCTGGGGGGAAGAGGAAGCCCAGCATTTT. It yields the protein CASSQDFFWGEEEAQHF. The chain couples TRBV4-3 to TRBJ1-5; perhaps TRBD1 as D (5 bases). Germline V CDR1 and CDR2: LGHNA, YSLEER. Trimming removed 0 bases at V and 11 bases at J, with 23 bases between. The CDR3 has 17 residues.

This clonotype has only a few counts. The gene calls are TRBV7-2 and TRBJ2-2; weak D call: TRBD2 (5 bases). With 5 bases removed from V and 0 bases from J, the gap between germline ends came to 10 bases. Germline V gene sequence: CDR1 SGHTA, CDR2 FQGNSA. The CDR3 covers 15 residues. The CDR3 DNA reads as TGTGCCAGCAGCAATAGCGCCTCGAACACCGGGGAGCTGTTTTTT. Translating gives CASSNSASNTGELFF.

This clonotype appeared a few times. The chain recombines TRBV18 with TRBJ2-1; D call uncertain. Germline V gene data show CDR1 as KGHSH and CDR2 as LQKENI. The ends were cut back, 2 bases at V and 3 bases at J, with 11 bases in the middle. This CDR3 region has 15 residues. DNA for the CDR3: TGTGCCAGCTCACCATCCCGGGCCCTCTACAATGAGCAGTTCTTC. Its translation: CASSPSRALYNEQFF.

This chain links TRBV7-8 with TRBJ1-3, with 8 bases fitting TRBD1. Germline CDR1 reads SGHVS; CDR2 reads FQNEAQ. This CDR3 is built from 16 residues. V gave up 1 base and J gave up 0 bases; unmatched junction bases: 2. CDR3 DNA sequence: TGTGCCAGCAGCTTAGGCGGACAGGGCTCTGGAAACACCATATATTTT. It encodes CASSLGGQGSGNTIYF.

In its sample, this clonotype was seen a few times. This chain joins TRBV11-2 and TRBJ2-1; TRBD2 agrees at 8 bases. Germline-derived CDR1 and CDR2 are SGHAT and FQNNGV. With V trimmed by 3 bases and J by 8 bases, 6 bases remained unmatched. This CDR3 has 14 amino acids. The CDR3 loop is CASSFGGGVHEQFF. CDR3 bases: TGTGCCAGCAGCTTCGGGGGGGGAGTCCATGAGCAGTTCTTC.

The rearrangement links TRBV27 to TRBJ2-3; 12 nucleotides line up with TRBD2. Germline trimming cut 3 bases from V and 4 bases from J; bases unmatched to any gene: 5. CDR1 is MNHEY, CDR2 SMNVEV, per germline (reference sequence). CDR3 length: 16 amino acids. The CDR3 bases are TGTGCCAGCAGTTTGCTAGCGGGGGGGCCTCCAGATACGCAGTATTTT. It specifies CASSLLAGGPPDTQYF.

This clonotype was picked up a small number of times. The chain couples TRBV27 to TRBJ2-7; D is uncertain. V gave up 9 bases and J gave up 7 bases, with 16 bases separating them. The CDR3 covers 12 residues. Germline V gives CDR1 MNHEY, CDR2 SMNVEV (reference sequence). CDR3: CASREGQREQYF. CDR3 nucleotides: TGTGCCAGTAGGGAAGGGCAGAGGGAGCAGTACTTC.